These 28 T cell receptor beta chains were all obtained from the same sample, sequenced in a study of T cells in women clearing cervical HPV infection. Generated by immunoSEQ multiplex PCR, the TCRdb table keeps only in-frame clones and is missing some. The ten most abundant clones cover about a sixth of a sample with 30,000 to 35,000 clones. The source material was blood buffy coat. Source of these receptors: a woman aged 18 to 69 with a cervical HPV16 infection that either progressed to CIN3+ or cleared (not recorded which).

The CDR3 here is CASSAGLAGVKTQYF. Partial CDR3 DNA: TGTGCCAGTAGTGCCGGACTAGCGGGGGTCAAGACG. This chain connects TRBV19 to TRBJ2-3, with 13 positions matching TRBD2. The observed sequence ends 3 residues before the CDR3 terminus, with the missing tail filled in from the germline J gene. CDR1 is LNHDA, CDR2 SQIVND, per germline (reference sequence). The CDR3 length is 15 residues. The whole variable domain, filled in from reference TRBV19 and TRBJ2-3, reads DGGITQSPKYLFRKEGQNVTLSCEQNLNHDAMYWYRQDPGQGLRLIYYSQIVNDFQKGDIAEGYSVSREKKESFPLTVTSAQKNPTAFYLCASSAGLAGVKTQYFGPGTRLTVL.

About this clone: The CDR3 end is not reached by the read, which stops 3 residues before it; the germline J gene fills it in. The rearrangement links TRBV7-2 to TRBJ2-3, with D possibly being TRBD2 (6 bases). The CDR3 loop spans 13 amino acids. CDR1 is SGHTA, CDR2 FQGNSA, per germline. Partial CDR3 DNA: TGTGCCAGCAGCTGGAGGGCAAGTCAGCCG. It yields the protein CASSWRASQP. The whole CDR3 reads CASSWRASQPQYF.

Points on this clone: The read ends 3 residues shy of where the CDR3 ends; the end is completed using the germline J gene. This chain joins TRBV19 and TRBJ2-7, with D unclear. Trimming pared 1 base from V and 2 bases from J, leaving 9 bases between. Per germline, CDR1 LNHDA and CDR2 SQIVND (reference sequence). The CDR3 totals 14 residues. CDR3 residues: CASSIGRFAYEQYF. CDR3 DNA, as far as it was read: TGTGCCAGTAGTATAGGCAGATTCGCCTACGAG.

In the case of this clone: The read gets to within 3 residues of the CDR3 end, and the germline J gene fills in the rest. The chain combines TRBV20-1 with TRBJ2-5; weak D call: TRBD1 (6 bases). In germline, CDR1 is DFQATT, CDR2 SNEGSKA (reference sequence). Trimming pared 4 bases from V and 5 bases from J, leaving 11 bases between. CDR3 size: 12 residues. The CDR3 spells CSATKGGETQYF. Partial CDR3 DNA: TGCAGTGCTACGAAAGGGGGTGAGACC.

On this clone: Read data end 3 residues before the CDR3 end; the end is taken from the germline J gene. The chain links TRBV6-1 to TRBJ1-2; D may be TRBD1 (6 bases). Germline V gene data show CDR1 as MNHNS and CDR2 as SASEGT. The CDR3 runs 14 residues. The sequenced part of the CDR3 DNA is TGTGCCAGCAGTGACCCGGGACAAGCCTACGAC. This codes for CASSDPGQAYD. The CDR3 in full is CASSDPGQAYDYTF.

About this clone: The read ends 3 residues shy of where the CDR3 ends; the end is completed using the germline J gene. This chain joins TRBV2 and TRBJ2-5; D is possibly TRBD2 (6 bases). Germline V CDR1 and CDR2: SNHLY, FYNNEI. CDR3 size: 12 residues. With 6 bases removed from V and 4 bases from J, the gap between germline ends came to 9 bases. The chain's CDR3 is CASRGDLETQYF. CDR3 DNA, as far as it was read: TGTGCCAGCAGAGGGGACTTAGAGACC.

The DNA read from the CDR3 is TGCGCCAGCAGCACCACCCTGGCTACG. Translation gives CASSTTLAT. The whole CDR3 reads CASSTTLATQYF. The chain joins TRBV5-1 to TRBJ2-3; no reliable D call. The read halts 3 residues ahead of the CDR3 end, with the missing end drawn from the germline J gene. The V end lost 4 bases, the J end lost 8 bases, and 11 bases lay between the germline ends. Germline CDR1 SGHRS, CDR2 YFSETQ. CDR3 length equals 12 residues.

As for this clone: Coverage ceases 3 residues before the CDR3 finishes, and the germline J gene fills in the end. The chain combines TRBV7-3 with TRBJ1-2; possible D gene TRBD1, 5 bases. Germline V CDR1 and CDR2: SGHTA, FQGTGA. The CDR3 spans 15 residues. The CDR3 loop is CASSHGGGGTDTYTF. The DNA read from the CDR3 is TGTGCCAGCAGCCATGGGGGGGGAGGCACAGATACC.

As for this clone: The CDR3 end is not reached by the read, which stops 3 residues before it; the germline J gene fills it in. V and J are TRBV20-1 and TRBJ1-1; TRBD1 aligns across 7 bases. The length of the CDR3 is 12 residues. Germline V CDR1 and CDR2: DFQATT, SNEGSKA (reference sequence). The CDR3 loop reads CSASSGTVKAFF. CDR3 DNA (partial): TGCAGTGCTAGTTCGGGGACAGTTAAA.

Notes on this clone: Coverage ceases 3 residues before the CDR3 finishes, and the germline J gene fills in the end. V usage is TRBV7-9 and J usage is TRBJ2-4; D is uncertain. There are 12 residues in the CDR3. Germline V gene data show CDR1 as SEHNR and CDR2 as FQNEAQ (reference sequence). Incomplete CDR3 DNA: TGTGCCAGCAGCTTAGAAGGGTTCGGT. It yields the protein CASSLEGFG. In full, the CDR3 reads CASSLEGFGQYF.

Worth noting for this clone: The CDR3 end falls 3 residues outside the read, so it is completed with the germline J gene. The gene calls are TRBV19 and TRBJ2-1; D is undetermined. CDR1 is LNHDA and CDR2 is SQIVND in the germline V gene (reference sequence). V lost 3 bases and J 9 bases, leaving 12 bases between the germline ends. This CDR3 comprises 13 residues. The CDR3 sequence is CASSIRWRGEQFF. CDR3 bases read: TGTGCCAGTAGTATCAGGTGGAGAGGTGAG. Supplemented by reference TRBV19 and TRBJ2-1, the full variable domain reads DGGITQSPKYLFRKEGQNVTLSCEQNLNHDAMYWYRQDPGQGLRLIYYSQIVNDFQKGDIAEGYSVSREKKESFPLTVTSAQKNPTAFYLCASSIRWRGEQFFGPGTRLTVL.

For this clone: The CDR3 end falls 3 residues outside the read, so it is completed with the germline J gene. The chain employs TRBV5-4 and TRBJ2-2; D unresolved. Germline CDR1 SGHNT, CDR2 YYREEE (reference sequence). The CDR3 runs to 13 residues. V shed 4 bases and J shed 3 bases, with 7 bases lying between them. The CDR3: CASSPTDTGELFF. The sequenced CDR3 bases are TGTGCCAGCAGCCCCACGGACACCGGGGAG.

Regarding this clone: The read terminates 3 residues before the CDR3 end, so the remaining end is supplied by the germline J gene. The chain is built from TRBV12-5 and TRBJ2-5, with D tentatively TRBD1 (5 bases). Germline-derived CDR1 and CDR2 are LGHNT and FRNRAP. The CDR3 is 14 amino acids. The V gene lost 1 base and the J gene lost 4 bases, with 10 bases spanning the gap. The covered CDR3 bases are TGTGCTAGTGGTTTGGGGGTCCAGGGAGAGACC. It translates to CASGLGVQGET. The entire CDR3 reads CASGLGVQGETQYF. The full variable domain, with the rest looked up from reference TRBV12-5 and TRBJ2-5, is DARVTQTPRHKVTEMGQEVTMRCQPILGHNTVFWYRQTMMQGLELLAYFRNRAPLDDSGMPKDRFSAEMPDATLATLKIQPSEPRDSAVYFCASGLGVQGETQYFGPGTRLLVL.

Remarks on this clone: The read ends 3 residues before the CDR3 terminus; that terminus is restored from the germline J gene. This chain links TRBV20-1 with TRBJ2-1; 8 bases fit TRBD2. Germline CDR1 reads DFQATT; CDR2 reads SNEGSKA (reference sequence). CDR3 length: 14 amino acids. Unmatched junction bases numbered 4, after V lost 1 base and J lost 5 bases. The sequenced CDR3 bases are TGCAGTGCTAGAGGAGTAGCGGGGAACAATGAG. Translating it yields CSARGVAGNNE. In full, the CDR3 is CSARGVAGNNEQFF.

Remarks on this clone: The read ends 3 residues shy of where the CDR3 ends; the end is completed using the germline J gene. This chain uses TRBV6-2 or TRBV6-3 with TRBJ1-5; D is ambiguous. From germline, CDR1 is MNHEY and CDR2 SVGEGT. Trimming removed 8 bases from V and 6 bases from J, with 11 bases in between. The CDR3 totals 12 residues. The CDR3 is CASARTGQPQHF. The CDR3 bases that were read are TGTGCCAGCGCCCGTACCGGTCAGCCC.

About this clone: The CDR3 goes on 3 residues after the read ends, and that part is filled in from the germline J gene. This chain uses TRBV7-8 with TRBJ2-6, with 8 bases matching TRBD1. V shed 6 bases, J shed 0 bases, and the junction held 4 bases outside the gene matches. Germline CDR1 is SGHVS and CDR2 is FQNEAQ. The CDR3 spans 16 residues. The CDR3 sequence is CASSPGGASGANVLTF. Partial CDR3 DNA: TGTGCCAGCAGTCCAGGGGGCGCCTCTGGGGCCAACGTC.

As for this clone: The read comes to an end 3 residues before the CDR3 does, leaving the germline J gene to fill in the end. The chain links TRBV19 to TRBJ1-1; 7 nucleotides line up with TRBD1. In germline, CDR1 is LNHDA, CDR2 SQIVND (reference sequence). The CDR3 is 14 residues long. V trimming: 7 bases; J trimming: 6 bases; junction bases outside the gene matches: 11. CDR3 bases read: TGTGCCAGTACAGAAGGGGGCTTTGTCGCTGAA. Its protein product is CASTEGGFVAE. Given in full, the CDR3 is CASTEGGFVAEAFF. Full variable domain (remainder filled in from reference TRBV19 and TRBJ1-1): DGGITQSPKYLFRKEGQNVTLSCEQNLNHDAMYWYRQDPGQGLRLIYYSQIVNDFQKGDIAEGYSVSREKKESFPLTVTSAQKNPTAFYLCASTEGGFVAEAFFGQGTRLTVV.

As for this clone: The CDR3 is cut off 3 residues early in the read; its end comes from the germline J gene. Different DNA sequences within this sample yield the same CDR3. This chain links TRBV18 with TRBJ1-2; 7 positions agree with TRBD1. Germline-derived CDR1 and CDR2 are KGHSH and LQKENI. The CDR3 has 14 residues. The covered CDR3 bases are TGTGCCAGCTCACCCCAAGGGACAGCAGATACC. This gives the protein CASSPQGTADT. The full CDR3 protein is CASSPQGTADTYTF.

Worth noting for this clone: The read finishes 3 residues shy of the CDR3 end, and the germline J gene is used to complete it. V is TRBV7-2 and J is TRBJ2-3; 7 bases align to TRBD2. The CDR3 spans 13 residues. Germline V gene sequence: CDR1 SGHTA, CDR2 FQGNSA. The CDR3 sequence: CASSLGRGETQYF. CDR3 DNA (partial): TGTGCCAGCAGCTTAGGTCGGGGGGAGACG.

Turning to this clone: The CDR3 is cut off 3 residues early in the read; its end comes from the germline J gene. This chain joins TRBV2 and TRBJ2-5; D is undetermined. Germline V lookup: CDR1 SNHLY, CDR2 FYNNEI. Trimming took 7 bases from V and 2 from J, leaving 11 bases between them. This CDR3 comprises 13 residues. This CDR3 reads CASIEFPQETQYF. The CDR3 bases that were read are TGTGCCAGCATTGAGTTTCCTCAAGAGACC.

This CDR3 reads CSVAGSPSGTNEKLFF. The CDR3 bases that were read are TGCAGCGTTGCGGGCAGCCCCTCCGGGACTAATGAAAAG. The chain has TRBV29-1 and TRBJ2-2, with TRBD2 identical over 7 bases. The read ends 3 residues shy of where the CDR3 ends; the end is completed using the germline J gene. This CDR3 has 16 amino acids. Germline-derived CDR1 and CDR2 are SQVTM and ANQGSEA.

On this clone: The CDR3 extends 3 residues past the end of the read, so its final part is completed from the germline J gene. The chain employs TRBV5-1 and TRBJ1-1; weak D call: TRBD1 (6 bases). The CDR3 has 13 amino acids. Looked up from germline, CDR1 is SGHRS and CDR2 is YFSETQ. Trimming took off 4 bases at V and 1 base at J, with 8 bases between the two ends. The sequenced CDR3 bases are TGCGCCAGCAGCAAACAGGGGAACACTGAA. Translated, it gives CASSKQGNTE. In full, the CDR3 is CASSKQGNTEAFF.

CDR3 residues: CSARVGGQPGLAGGNQYF. The sequenced CDR3 bases are TGCAGTGCTAGAGTTGGAGGACAGCCGGGACTAGCGGGAGGAAAT. The V call is TRBV20-1, the J call TRBJ2-4, with 15 bases fitting TRBD2. The CDR3 goes on 3 residues after the read ends, and that part is filled in from the germline J gene. This CDR3 comprises 18 residues. CDR1 and CDR2 (germline): DFQATT, SNEGSKA (reference sequence).

Comment on this clone: Read data end 3 residues before the CDR3 end; the end is taken from the germline J gene. This chain uses TRBV18 with TRBJ2-1; D may be TRBD1 or TRBD2 (6 bases each). This CDR3 contains 17 residues. Trimming took off 6 bases at V and 3 bases at J, with 21 bases between the two ends. Germline assignment: CDR1 KGHSH and CDR2 LQKENI. Partial CDR3 DNA: TGTGCCAGCTCGCGTACACAGGGCACGCGGGACTACAATGAG. Protein product: CASSRTQGTRDYNE. The full CDR3 protein is CASSRTQGTRDYNEQFF.

In regard to this clone: The read ends 3 residues shy of where the CDR3 ends; the end is completed using the germline J gene. The chain employs TRBV6-2 or TRBV6-3 and TRBJ1-2, with a possible D match to TRBD1 (5 bases). Germline V lookup: CDR1 MNHEY, CDR2 SVGEGT. This CDR3 is built from 11 residues. CDR3 DNA (partial): TGTGCCAGCAGTTATAGGGGTGAC. This translates into CASSYRGD. The full CDR3 protein reads CASSYRGDYTF.

The CDR3 sequence is CASSLDIYEQYF. The DNA read from the CDR3 is TGCGCCAGCAGCTTGGACATCTACGAG. This rearrangement joins TRBV5-1 to TRBJ2-7; the D is unclear. The CDR3 end lies 3 residues beyond the end of the read and is filled in from the germline J gene. Looked up from germline, CDR1 is SGHRS and CDR2 is YFSETQ. The CDR3 has 12 amino acids. Trimming shortened V by 0 bases and J by 3 bases, and 4 bases separated the two germline ends.

CDR3 region: CASSTRGSDYTF. Incomplete CDR3 DNA: TGTGCCAGCAGCACCAGGGGTTCCGAC. V gene TRBV11-2 combines with J gene TRBJ1-2; possibly TRBD1 for D (6 bases). Coverage ceases 3 residues before the CDR3 finishes, and the germline J gene fills in the end. Germline V gene lookup returns CDR1 SGHAT and CDR2 FQNNGV. CDR3 length equals 12 residues.

As for this clone: The CDR3 end lies 3 residues beyond the end of the read and is filled in from the germline J gene. The chain combines TRBV6-2 or TRBV6-3 with TRBJ1-2; D unresolved. CDR3 length equals 14 residues. CDR1 is MNHEY and CDR2 is SVGEGT in the germline V gene. The sequenced CDR3 bases are TGTGCCAGCAGTCCCACGGGGTTCGGAAATGAC. This encodes CASSPTGFGND. The CDR3 as a whole reads CASSPTGFGNDYTF.